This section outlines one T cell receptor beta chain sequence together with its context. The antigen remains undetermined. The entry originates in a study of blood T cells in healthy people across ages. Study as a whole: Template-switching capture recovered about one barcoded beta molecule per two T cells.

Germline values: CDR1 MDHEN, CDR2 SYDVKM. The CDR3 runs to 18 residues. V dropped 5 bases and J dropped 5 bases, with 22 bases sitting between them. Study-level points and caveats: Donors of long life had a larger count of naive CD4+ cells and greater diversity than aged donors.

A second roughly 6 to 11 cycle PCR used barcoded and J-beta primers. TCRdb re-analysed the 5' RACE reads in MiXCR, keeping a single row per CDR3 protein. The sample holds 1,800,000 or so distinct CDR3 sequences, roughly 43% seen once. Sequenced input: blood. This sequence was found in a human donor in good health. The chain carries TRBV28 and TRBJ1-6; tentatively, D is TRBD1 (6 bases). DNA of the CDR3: TGTGCCAGCAGTCCCCCGTGGCCTTCGAGGGGGGATAATTCACCCCTCCACTTT. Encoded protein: CASSPPWPSRGDNSPLHF.